The 29 T cell receptor beta chains reported below all come from one sample, sequenced in a study of tumor-infiltrating lymphocytes in primary liver carcinoma. Unsorted bulk tissue, about 20-32 mg of it, served as the source for co-extraction of RNA and DNA. Total RNA (around 510 ng) served as template for TCR beta cDNA synthesis primed by a constant-region primer. Three-round nested multiplex PCR performed with slightly modified ARM-PCR produced the TCR beta libraries. Two initial PCR rounds of approximately 10 cycles each paired TRBV1-TRBV30 forward primers with a C-beta reverse primer. From the multiplex PCR reads, TCRdb called clonotypes with MiXCR, one entry per CDR3 protein. The sample gives some 51,000 distinct CDR3 sequences, over 70% of which show up once; over 25% is in the top ten. The sequencing sample was made of liver tumor tissue from sampling region 3. The subset is: tumor region T3, left-lateral pole. The source is a man in his forties with primary liver carcinoma and hepatitis B virus infection.

The chain links TRBV11-2 to TRBJ1-4; tentatively, D is TRBD1 (5 bases). V lost 0 bases to trimming and J lost 17 bases, with 19 bases between them. Germline V gene data show CDR1 as SGHAT and CDR2 as FQNNGV. CDR3 size: 14 residues. In nucleotides, the CDR3 is TGTGCCAGCAGCTTAGAGGATGGGGACGAAAAGCTCTTTTTT. It specifies CASSLEDGDEKLFF.

Remarks on this clonotype: The junction shows a germline mismatch at one end, possibly a read error. The rearrangement joins TRBV14 to TRBJ2-1; D perhaps matches TRBD1 (7 bases). The CDR3 sequence is 15 residues long. Germline loops: CDR1 SGHDN, CDR2 FVKESK. The CDR3 region has the DNA TGTGCCAGCGGCCACCCAGGGGGAGGTTACGATGAGCAGTTCTTC. Encoded protein: CASGHPGGGYDEQFF.

A word on this clonotype: The CDR3 ends on some other residue instead of the conserved phenylalanine or tryptophan, so this is likely a read error. The chain is built from TRBV11-2 and TRBJ2-1, with TRBD2 identical over 16 bases. V gave up 3 bases and J gave up 9 bases; unmatched junction bases: 5. The CDR3 is made up of 16 amino acids. Germline CDR1 reads SGHAT; CDR2 reads FQNNGV. The CDR3 region is CASSLEGTSGRGEQFL. In DNA form, the CDR3 reads TGTGCCAGCAGCTTGGAAGGGACTAGCGGGAGGGGTGAGCAGTTCCTC.

This clonotype was counted at least ten times. The chain joins TRBV30 to TRBJ2-1, with 7 bases fitting TRBD2. This CDR3 region has 20 residues. The trim removed 1 base at V and 1 base at J, leaving 19 bases unmatched. Germline V gene sequence: CDR1 GTSNPN, CDR2 SVGIG (reference sequence). DNA of the CDR3: TGTGCCTGGAGTGACCCAAAGGGCGGGAGCCCGATCGGGTCCTACAATGAGCAGTTCTTC. Amino acid sequence: CAWSDPKGGSPIGSYNEQFF.

In regard to this clonotype: No DNA is shown, since the ends of the CDR3 on it are uncertain; the CDR3 is the one TCRdb lists. The chain is built from TRBV28 and TRBJ1-1; the listed D gene, TRBD1, was not tested against the DNA. The CDR3 sequence runs 16 residues, both termini included. Germline V gives CDR1 MDHEN, CDR2 SYDVKM. The CDR3 spells CASTLAFVGAGTDAFF.

Note on this clonotype: Relative to the germline gene, one junction end is altered; a read error may explain this. The chain employs TRBV5-4 and TRBJ1-1, with a possible D match to TRBD1 (5 bases). From germline, CDR1 is SGHNT and CDR2 YYREEE (reference sequence). The CDR3 totals 16 residues. In DNA, the CDR3 is TGTGCCGGCAGCTTTGGGGCCGGCACAGCGAACACTGAAGCTTTCTTT. Residues: CAGSFGAGTANTEAFF.

In its sample, this clonotype ranks as medium-sized. The V call is TRBV11-2, the J call TRBJ2-1, with D perhaps matching TRBD1 or TRBD2 (6 bases each). The V end was cut by 4 bases, the J end by 2 bases, with 15 bases between. Germline loops: CDR1 SGHAT, CDR2 FQNNGV. CDR3 length: 16 residues. CDR3: CASSSPGGGPYNEQFF. CDR3 coding DNA: TGTGCCAGCAGCTCGCCCGGTGGGGGGCCCTACAATGAGCAGTTCTTC.

Concerning this clonotype itself: The junction departs from germline at one end; a sequencing error may be responsible. The V and J genes are TRBV11-2 and TRBJ2-1; 16 positions match TRBD2. CDR1 and CDR2 (germline): SGHAT, FQNNGV. The CDR3 runs to 16 residues. CDR3 DNA: TGTACCAGCACCTTAGAAGGGACTAGCGGGAGGGATGAGCACTTCTTC. Translation gives CTSTLEGTSGRDEHFF.

Turning to this clonotype: Its ends do not fully match the called genes, so a read error is possible. This sequence joins TRBV11-2 and TRBJ2-1; D is unresolved. CDR1 is SGHAT and CDR2 is FQNNGV in the germline V gene. CDR3 length: 13 amino acids. The CDR3 DNA reads as TGTGCTAGCAGCTTAAATGATGCCTGCGAGCAGTTCTTC. Amino acids: CASSLNDACEQFF.

This clonotype was detected once. No conserved phenylalanine or tryptophan is present at the end of the CDR3, so a read error is the likely explanation. The V and J genes are TRBV4-2 and TRBJ1-6; weak D call: TRBD1 (6 bases). V was trimmed by 4 bases and J by 7 bases, leaving 14 bases between them. CDR1 and CDR2 (germline): LGHNA, YNFKEQ. CDR3 length: 15 amino acids. CDR3 nucleotide sequence: TGTGCCAGCAGCCGCTTGGACAGTGTGAATTCACCCCTCCACATT. Encoded protein: CASSRLDSVNSPLHI.

The chain links TRBV4-1 to TRBJ2-2, with a possible D match to TRBD2 (5 bases). In germline, CDR1 is MGHRA, CDR2 YSYEKL. The V end was cut by 7 bases, the J end by 6 bases, with 21 bases between. The CDR3 runs to 16 residues. The CDR3 DNA sequence: TGCGCCAGCAACCAGGATACTTCAGGACTTTCCGGGGAGCTGTTTTTT. It translates to CASNQDTSGLSGELFF.

To note about this clonotype: In this CDR3 the conserved last residue, phenylalanine or tryptophan, is missing, so a read error is likely. CDR3 sequence: CSVESGLGYEQYL. The CDR3 DNA is TGCAGCGTTGAGTCGGGATTAGGATACGAGCAGTACCTC. The genes are TRBV29-1 and TRBJ2-7; D perhaps matches TRBD2 (5 bases). Germline assignment: CDR1 SQVTM and CDR2 ANQGSEA. Between the trimmed V and J ends, which lost 3 bases and 4 bases, there was a span of 13 bases. The length of the CDR3 is 13 residues.

Worth noting for this clonotype: Without the conserved terminal phenylalanine or tryptophan, this CDR3 likely stems from a read error. The chain couples TRBV4-1 to TRBJ2-7; possibly TRBD2 for D (6 bases). The length of the CDR3 is 16 residues. With 5 bases removed from V and 2 bases from J, the gap between germline ends came to 19 bases. Per germline, CDR1 MGHRA and CDR2 YSYEKL. The CDR3 protein is CASSLVSTGVAYEQYI. CDR3 DNA sequence: TGCGCCAGCAGCTTAGTGAGTACGGGAGTCGCCTACGAGCAGTACATC.

As regards this clonotype: Since no conserved phenylalanine or tryptophan closes the CDR3, a read error is the likely cause. The chain uses TRBV28 and TRBJ1-1; a possible D gene is TRBD1 (5 bases). This CDR3 spans 14 amino acids. The V end lost 9 bases, the J end lost 4 bases, and 18 bases lay between the germline ends. CDR1 and CDR2 from the germline V gene are MDHEN and SYDVKM. This chain's CDR3 is CASHSRGLITEAFL. The CDR3 nucleotides read TGTGCCAGTCACAGCCGGGGGTTGATCACTGAAGCTTTCCTT.

Of note for this clonotype: An end of the junction differs from the germline gene, which may be a read error. The chain joins TRBV11-2 to TRBJ2-3, with 7 bases lining up with TRBD1. Looked up from germline, CDR1 is SGHAT and CDR2 is FQNNGV. The CDR3 totals 14 residues. CDR3: CAGSFDRVTDTQCF. CDR3 DNA sequence: TGTGCCGGCAGCTTCGACAGGGTGACAGATACGCAGTGTTTT.

With respect to this clonotype: The CDR3 carries no conserved terminal phenylalanine or tryptophan, so it likely arises from a read error. The chain combines TRBV30 with TRBJ2-3; 7 bases agree with TRBD2. Germline-derived CDR1 and CDR2 are GTSNPN and SVGIG (reference sequence). The CDR3 has 20 residues. V lost 2 bases to trimming and J lost 6 bases; unmatched junction nucleotides: 26. The CDR3 coding sequence is TGTGCCTGGAGTCCCCAACTGGGTAGCGGGTTGCCCGTTTCCCCTGATACGCAGTATTGT. This sequence encodes CAWSPQLGSGLPVSPDTQYC.

To note about this clonotype: A much more abundant neighbour one base away suggests this may be a read error. V usage is TRBV9 and J usage is TRBJ2-6; D may be TRBD1 (5 bases). Germline CDR1 reads SGDLS; CDR2 reads YYNGEE. The CDR3 covers 15 residues. The DNA of the CDR3 is TGTGCCAGCAGCTACACAGGCGCTGGGGTCAACGTCCTGACTTTC. Encoded protein: CASSYTGAGVNVLTF.

CDR3 sequence: CASSLPSGLACTSHEQFF. The CDR3 nucleotides are TGTGCCAGCAGCTTACCTTCGGGACTAGCGTGTACGAGTCATGAGCAGTTCTTC. This chain connects TRBV7-9 to TRBJ2-1; 10 bases fit TRBD2. The CDR3 contains 18 residues. J gave up 8 bases and V 2 bases, and 15 bases lay outside the gene matches. Germline V CDR1 and CDR2: SEHNR, FQNEAQ (reference sequence).

This sequence joins TRBV11-2 and TRBJ2-7; 7 nucleotides line up with TRBD2. This CDR3 contains 14 residues. The trim removed 5 bases at V and 2 bases at J, leaving 6 bases unmatched. Germline loops: CDR1 SGHAT, CDR2 FQNNGV. The CDR3 loop reads CASSPSTSTYEQYF. The CDR3 DNA reads TGTGCCAGCAGCCCTTCGACTAGCACCTACGAGCAGTACTTC.

To note about this clonotype: A much larger clone is a single base away; this may be a read error. The rearrangement uses TRBV2 and TRBJ2-5; D possibly corresponds to TRBD2 (6 bases). CDR1 is SNHLY, CDR2 FYNNEI, per germline. The CDR3 runs to 12 residues. V gave up 5 bases and J gave up 5 bases, with 9 bases separating them. DNA of the CDR3: TGTGCCAGCAGTCCGGCGGGGGAGACCCAGTACTTC. Translated: CASSPAGETQYF.

On this clonotype itself: At one of its ends the junction is not consistent with the germline gene, which may arise from a read error. The CDR3 DNA is TGCAGCGTTCGACTAGCGGGAGGTTCTCGCTACGAGGAGTGCTTC. Its translation is CSVRLAGGSRYEECF. The rearrangement uses TRBV29-1 and TRBJ2-7, with 13 bases matching TRBD2. CDR3 length equals 15 residues. Germline CDR1 is SQVTM and CDR2 is ANQGSEA.

J is TRBJ2-3 and V is TRBV25-1; TRBD1 aligns across 7 bases. TRBJ1-5 explains the end of the DNA better; the J call may be wrong. There are 17 residues in the CDR3. Germline CDR1 reads MGHDK; CDR2 reads SYGVNS. The CDR3 loop is CASTQPQDRLSTDTQHF. The CDR3, as DNA: TGTGCCAGCACCCAACCGCAGGACAGGCTTAGCACAGATACGCAGCATTTT.

A note on this clonotype: One end of the junction varies from germline; a read error may be responsible. J is TRBJ2-7 and V is TRBV13; D remains unclear. The CDR3 length is 15 residues. CDR1 PRHDT and CDR2 FYEKMQ come from the germline V gene (reference sequence). CDR3 sequence reads: CASSLARWHSYEQYF. The DNA of the CDR3 is TGTGCCAGCAGCCTGGCAAGGTGGCATTCCTATGAGCAGTACTTC.

This clonotype was detected many times. This may be a read error: a much more frequent sequence differs by one nucleotide. No conserved phenylalanine or tryptophan ends this CDR3, so it is likely a read error. The V and J genes are TRBV30 and TRBJ2-1, with a tentative D call TRBD1 (5 bases). The V and J ends lost 3 bases and 10 bases respectively, with 16 bases between them. The CDR3 spans 13 residues. The germline V gene has CDR1 GTSNPN and CDR2 SVGIG (reference sequence). CDR3 protein: CAWRSPLPGEQFL. Written as DNA, the CDR3 is TGTGCCTGGAGAAGTCCCCTACCAGGGGAGCAGTTCCTC.

In this sample, this clonotype is medium-sized. The rearrangement uses TRBV6-2 or TRBV6-3 and TRBJ2-7; 12 bases fit TRBD1. The germline CDR1 and CDR2 sequences are MNHEY and SVGEGT. This CDR3 spans 14 amino acids. The trim removed 5 bases at V and 3 bases at J, leaving 2 bases unmatched. CDR3 coding DNA: TGTGCCAGCAGTGGGGACAGGGGGCTCTACGAGCAGTACTTC. Protein sequence: CASSGDRGLYEQYF.

In the case of this clonotype: Germline and junction disagree at one end, which may indicate a read error. The rearrangement joins TRBV7-8 to TRBJ2-1; TRBD2 is a possible D gene (6 bases). The CDR3 sequence is 13 residues long. Germline V gene data show CDR1 as SGHVS and CDR2 as FQNEAQ. The CDR3 DNA reads as TGCGCCAGCAGTCGCCAAGGAGGGGCTGAGTTGTTTTTC. Residues: CASSRQGGAELFF.

The genes are TRBV5-1 and TRBJ2-3, with D perhaps matching TRBD2 (7 bases). The CDR3 spans 17 residues. Germline CDR1 SGHRS, CDR2 YFSETQ. Trimming took 0 bases from V and 3 from J, leaving 17 bases between them. The CDR3 nucleotides read TGCGCCAGCAGCTTGGGGGGGCCTAGACTAGCAACAGATACGCAGTATTTT. Its translation is CASSLGGPRLATDTQYF. Based on the CDR3 plus reference TRBV5-1 and TRBJ2-3, the full variable domain is KAGVTQTPRYLIKTRGQQVTLSCSPISGHRSVSWYQQTPGQGLQFLFEYFSETQRNKGNFPGRFSGRQFSNSRSEMNVSTLELGDSALYLCASSLGGPRLATDTQYFGPGTRLTVL.

As to this clonotype: One junction end does not reproduce the germline sequence, and a read error may be involved. V is TRBV10-3 and J is TRBJ2-7, with D tentatively TRBD2 (5 bases). CDR3 size: 15 residues. Per the germline V gene, CDR1 is ENHRY and CDR2 is SYGVKD. The CDR3 loop reads CAISGGSGTSCEQYF. CDR3 sequence (DNA): TGTGCCATCAGTGGTGGGAGCGGCACCTCCTGCGAGCAGTACTTC.

Regarding this clonotype: At one end, the junction sequence differs from germline, possibly due to a read error. This chain connects TRBV6-2 or TRBV6-3 to TRBJ2-5; D uncertain. The CDR3 is made up of 14 amino acids. Per germline, CDR1 MNHEY and CDR2 SVGEGT. CDR3: CVSSYAGMQETQYF. CDR3 DNA sequence: TGTGTCAGCAGTTACGCCGGAATGCAAGAGACCCAGTACTTC.